This paragraph reports one T cell receptor (beta chain). The antigen is undetermined. Primers: 60 Vbeta forward and 13 Jbeta reverse. TCRdb's table, derived via immunoSEQ multiplex PCR, lists solely in-frame clones and lacks some. The table has fewer than 150,000 clones, 60% to 80% seen once. The sample comes from a study of cytomegalovirus exposure and HLA in healthy donors. Findings of the study overall: Earlier analysis looked at TCR beta V segments, and most were productive about 87% or about 30% of the time. A list of approximately 160 TCR beta chains associated with cytomegalovirus was given.

Germline V gene lookup returns CDR1 LNHNV and CDR2 YYDKDF (reference sequence). Between the trimmed V and J ends, which lost 5 bases and 6 bases, there was a span of 11 bases. This CDR3 has 12 residues. The sequence was collected from a male donor in good health and CMV-seronegative. The specimen sequenced was PBMCs. The rearrangement joins TRBV15 to TRBJ2-7; perhaps TRBD1 as D (5 bases). The CDR3 protein is CATSARVGEQYF. CDR3 bases: TGTGCCACCAGCGCCAGGGTGGGCGAGCAGTACTTC. Supplemented by reference TRBV15 and TRBJ2-7, the full variable domain reads DAMVIQNPRYQVTQFGKPVTLSCSQTLNHNVMYWYQQKSSQAPKLLFHYYDKDFNNEADTPDNFQSRRPNTSFCFLDIRSPGLGDTAMYLCATSARVGEQYFGPGTRLTVT.